Included here is one T cell receptor beta chain sequence, with context. Its antigen is unknown. The CDR3 consists of 13 residues. The germline CDR1 and CDR2 sequences are MDHEN and SYDVKM. V was clipped by 8 bases and J by 3 bases; unmatched bases: 6. TCRdb recomputed calls from the 5' RACE reads with MiXCR, one row per CDR3 protein. Of fewer than 250,000 distinct CDR3 sequences in the sample, around 32% are singletons; the top ten hold about 4.2%. The source of the sample is a study of CD8 T cells in ankylosing spondylitis. Findings and caveats of the study: In reactive arthritis synovial fluid and blood, some motif variants had been reported before. Characteristic of ankylosing spondylitis blood, it appeared, was a TCR beta motif comprising about eight highly homologous variants.

The clonotype originates from a male donor with ankylosing spondylitis or in good health (not recorded which). The chain has TRBV28 and TRBJ1-1; 7 bases align to TRBD1. The specimen was blood, either unsorted or a sorted T cell fraction (not recorded which). The CDR3 DNA sequence: TGTGCCAGCGGAAGGCAGGGGGACACTGAAGCTTTCTTT. Amino acid sequence: CASGRQGDTEAFF.